Shown below are 17 T cell receptor beta chains from a single sample sequenced in a study of blood T cell repertoires in COVID-19. Here immunoSEQ multiplex PCR was the method, and the copy in TCRdb shows in-frame clones only, minus some. Altogether 200,000 or so clones are present, approximately 82% being singletons, with the ten largest covering about 6.9%. The specimen was peripheral blood. The receptor source for this set is a human donor with acute or convalescent COVID-19. The donor label of this sample is uncertain.

Notes on this clone: The CDR3 end shows no conserved phenylalanine or tryptophan, and so a read error is likely. The chain carries TRBV6-2 or TRBV6-3 and TRBJ2-2; possibly TRBD1 for D (7 bases). V was clipped by 0 bases and J by 2 bases, with 13 bases between them. The CDR3 consists of 17 residues. CDR1 is MNHEY, CDR2 SVGEGT, per germline. The CDR3 loop reads CASSYSGGGGNTGELFS. CDR3 coding DNA: TGTGCCAGCAGTTACTCGGGCGGAGGGGGCAACACCGGGGAGCTGTTTTCT.

This clone has more than one count but fewer than ten. This chain joins TRBV6-4 and TRBJ1-2; possibly TRBD1 for D (6 bases). V was clipped by 5 bases and J by 8 bases, with 15 bases between them. The germline V gene has CDR1 MRHNA and CDR2 SNTAGT. The CDR3 has 13 residues. In DNA, the CDR3 is TGTGCCAGCAGTCCGGACAGCGTTGGAGGCTACACCTTC. Translation gives CASSPDSVGGYTF.

CDR3 loop: CASSEVGGPSYEQYF. DNA of the CDR3: TGTGCCAGCAGTGAAGTGGGGGGACCGTCCTACGAGCAGTACTTC. The chain links TRBV2 to TRBJ2-7; a possible D gene is TRBD2 (6 bases). Germline-derived CDR1 and CDR2 are SNHLY and FYNNEI. The CDR3 has 15 amino acids. The V and J ends lost 1 base and 1 base respectively, with 11 bases between them.

The chain carries TRBV6-6 and TRBJ2-2, with TRBD1 matching 8 bases. After removal of 2 bases from V and 6 bases from J, the junction contained 2 bases not matched to a gene. The CDR3 consists of 14 residues. Germline CDR1 MNHNY, CDR2 SVGAGI (reference sequence). In nucleotides, the CDR3 is TGTGCCAGCAGTTACGTCAGGGGGCCCGGGGAGCTGTTTTTT. Protein product: CASSYVRGPGELFF.

The chain has TRBV5-5 and TRBJ2-1; D is possibly TRBD1 (5 bases). V gave up 0 bases and J gave up 5 bases, with 15 bases separating them. The CDR3 has 16 amino acids. Germline V gives CDR1 SGHKS, CDR2 YYEKEE (reference sequence). The CDR3 DNA reads as TGTGCCAGCAGCTTGGTAGGGGTAGGGAAGGACAATGAGCAGTTCTTC. This sequence encodes CASSLVGVGKDNEQFF.

V is TRBV19 and J is TRBJ2-1; 8 bases agree with TRBD2. The CDR3 runs to 14 residues. Germline CDR1 is LNHDA and CDR2 is SQIVND (reference sequence). The V and J ends lost 6 bases and 8 bases, in that order; junction bases with no gene match: 9. CDR3 residues: CASRRAGGRHEQFF. CDR3 coding DNA: TGTGCCAGTAGGAGGGCGGGAGGACGCCATGAGCAGTTCTTC.

V and J are TRBV6-5 and TRBJ2-7; TRBD1 aligns across 9 bases. CDR1 is MNHEY and CDR2 is SVGAGI in the germline V gene. This CDR3 has 14 amino acids. V shed 10 bases, J shed 3 bases, and the junction held 10 bases outside the gene matches. The DNA for the CDR3 is TGTGCCACCTCCGGGACAGGGTTTATCTACGAGCAGTACTTC. It encodes CATSGTGFIYEQYF.

V usage is TRBV5-6 and J usage is TRBJ1-6, with 8 positions matching TRBD1. V lost 4 bases, J lost 8 bases, and 8 bases stayed unmatched. CDR3 length equals 15 residues. Germline-derived CDR1 and CDR2 are SGHDT and YYEEEE. CDR3 DNA sequence: TGTGCCAGCAGCCCTGTCGACAGGGGTGATTCACCCCTCCACTTT. Its translation: CASSPVDRGDSPLHF.

The chain employs TRBV30 and TRBJ1-3, with a weak D call TRBD1 (5 bases). Trimming cost V 7 bases and J 7 bases, with 14 bases left between them. Germline V gene data show CDR1 as GTSNPN and CDR2 as SVGIG (reference sequence). The CDR3 consists of 12 residues. This CDR3 reads CAYRGTSNTIYF. In DNA form, the CDR3 reads TGTGCCTATCGGGGGACTTCCAACACCATATATTTT.

V usage is TRBV5-5 and J usage is TRBJ2-3; D remains ambiguous. Deletions cut 0 bases from V and 1 base from J, with 9 bases between. The CDR3 spans 15 residues. CDR1 is SGHKS, CDR2 YYEKEE, per germline (reference sequence). CDR3 sequence reads: CASSLALSGTDTQYF. As DNA, the CDR3 is TGTGCCAGCAGCTTGGCCCTCTCAGGCACAGATACGCAGTATTTT. The entire variable domain, with the rest obtained from reference TRBV5-5 and TRBJ2-3, is as follows: DAGVTQSPTHLIKTRGQQVTLRCSPISGHKSVSWYQQVLGQGPQFIFQYYEKEERGRGNFPDRFSARQFPNYSSELNVNALLLGDSALYLCASSLALSGTDTQYFGPGTRLTVL.

The V call is TRBV4-2, the J call TRBJ2-2; 9 positions agree with TRBD2. CDR3 size: 19 residues. Germline trimming cut 4 bases from V and 4 bases from J; bases unmatched to any gene: 16. Germline loops: CDR1 LGHNA, CDR2 YNFKEQ. The CDR3: CASSPQGAAGGLITGELFF. The CDR3 nucleotides are TGTGCCAGCAGCCCCCAGGGCGCTGCGGGAGGGTTGATCACCGGGGAGCTGTTTTTT.

V and J are TRBV5-8 and TRBJ1-2; possibly TRBD1 for D (6 bases). The germline gives CDR1 SGHTS, CDR2 YDEGEE. The V gene lost 2 bases and the J gene lost 4 bases, with 9 bases spanning the gap. This CDR3 comprises 13 residues. The CDR3 here is CASSFGGPYGYTF. CDR3 sequence (DNA): TGTGCCAGCAGCTTCGGGGGGCCCTATGGCTACACCTTC. The whole variable domain, remainder taken from reference TRBV5-8 and TRBJ1-2, is EAGVTQSPTHLIKTRGQQATLRCSPISGHTSVYWYQQALGLGLQFLLWYDEGEERNRGNFPPRFSGRQFPNYSSELNVNALELEDSALYLCASSFGGPYGYTFGSGTRLTVV.

The chain couples TRBV6-5 to TRBJ2-5; 9 nucleotides agree with TRBD2. Germline CDR1 reads MNHEY; CDR2 reads SVGAGI. V was pared by 7 bases and J by 4 bases, with 10 bases of the junction left unmatched. The CDR3 covers 15 residues. The CDR3 here is CASIIGGRAGETQYF. DNA for the CDR3: TGTGCCAGCATAATCGGCGGGAGGGCCGGAGAGACCCAGTACTTC.

A few counts support this clone. The rearrangement joins TRBV27 to TRBJ2-1; 9 bases are shared with TRBD2. With 3 bases clipped from V and 9 bases from J, the junction kept 3 bases outside the gene matches. Germline V gives CDR1 MNHEY, CDR2 SMNVEV (reference sequence). The CDR3 sequence is 13 residues long. The CDR3 DNA is TGTGCCAGCAGTTTCCTAGCGGGACTTGAGCAGTTCTTC. Amino acid sequence: CASSFLAGLEQFF.

V and J are TRBV18 and TRBJ2-5; a possible D gene is TRBD1 (5 bases). V lost 1 base to trimming and J lost 5 bases, with 11 bases between them. Germline V gene lookup returns CDR1 KGHSH and CDR2 LQKENI. The CDR3 totals 14 residues. CDR3 DNA sequence: TGTGCCAGCTCACCACGACAGAATGAGGAGACCCAGTACTTC. This codes for CASSPRQNEETQYF.

The chain combines TRBV7-2 with TRBJ1-2; no firm D call. Germline V lookup: CDR1 SGHTA, CDR2 FQGNSA. V dropped 4 bases and J dropped 13 bases, with 19 bases sitting between them. The CDR3 covers 13 residues. CDR3 sequence reads: CASSSPPSTDSTF. In nucleotides, the CDR3 is TGTGCCAGCAGCTCCCCCCCATCGACGGACTCCACCTTC.

The chain joins TRBV19 to TRBJ2-3, with 7 bases that match TRBD2. The CDR3 extends over 16 amino acids. The germline gives CDR1 LNHDA, CDR2 SQIVND (reference sequence). The J segment lost 3 bases and the V segment lost 0 bases, leaving 6 bases of the junction unmatched. The CDR3 reads CASSIEGRGRTDTQYF. The CDR3, as DNA: TGTGCCAGTAGTATAGAAGGGAGGGGACGTACAGATACGCAGTATTTT.